The rows below give T cell receptor beta chains drawn from one sample of a study of blood T cells in healthy people across ages. TCRdb passed the 5' RACE reads through MiXCR, listing each CDR3 protein once. The top ten hold around 11% of the sample, which has around 1.5 million distinct CDR3 sequences, roughly 32% seen once. The sample was blood. These receptors were collected from a woman under 40 in good health. CDR3s include the opening cysteine and the closing phenylalanine or tryptophan. The D gene is left open where the match is weak. Expanded clones get a size class; other rows say once, few or many, or leave the size out.

few	TRBV29-1	TRBJ1-2	-	TGCAGCGCTGGGGCGCTCAACTATGGCTACACCTTC	CSAGALNYGYTF
few	TRBV20-1	TRBJ2-5	-	TGCAGTGCTACCAGGACGGCTCGAGAGACCCAGTACTTC	CSATRTARETQYF
-	TRBV7-3	TRBJ1-5	-	TGTGCCAGGTGGGGGGTCGTGAGCAATCAGCCCCAGCATTTT	CARWGVVSNQPQHF
-	TRBV7-3	TRBJ2-5	TRBD2	TGTGCCAGCAGCTTAAAAGCTAGCGGGGGACGACAACAAGAGACCCAGTACTTC	CASSLKASGGRQQETQYF
-	TRBV6-6	TRBJ1-4	-	TGTGCCAGCAGTTACGGGCAGGGAGGTGAAAAACTGTTTTTT	CASSYGQGGEKLFF
-	TRBV5-1	TRBJ2-7	-	TGCGCCAGCAGCCCCGGATGGGGGCGCTCCTACGAGCAGTACTTC	CASSPGWGRSYEQYF
-	TRBV6-2/TRBV6-3	TRBJ2-2	TRBD1	TGTGCCAGCAGACCCACGGGACAGGGGAACACCGGGGAGCTGTTTTTT	CASRPTGQGNTGELFF
-	TRBV27	TRBJ1-2	TRBD1	TGTGCCAGCCCGGGGGACAGGCTCTATGGCTACACCTTC	CASPGDRLYGYTF
-	TRBV7-9	TRBJ2-7	-	TGTGCCAGCAGCCCCGCGTTAGGGGGAGTTTACGAGCAGTACTTC	CASSPALGGVYEQYF
-	TRBV7-9	TRBJ1-4	-	TGTGCCAGCAGCCACGAGTCAACTAATGAAAAACTGTTTTTT	CASSHESTNEKLFF
few	TRBV20-1	TRBJ2-3	TRBD2	TGCAGTGCTAGACTAGCGGGAGTGGCGCAGTATTTT	CSARLAGVAQYF